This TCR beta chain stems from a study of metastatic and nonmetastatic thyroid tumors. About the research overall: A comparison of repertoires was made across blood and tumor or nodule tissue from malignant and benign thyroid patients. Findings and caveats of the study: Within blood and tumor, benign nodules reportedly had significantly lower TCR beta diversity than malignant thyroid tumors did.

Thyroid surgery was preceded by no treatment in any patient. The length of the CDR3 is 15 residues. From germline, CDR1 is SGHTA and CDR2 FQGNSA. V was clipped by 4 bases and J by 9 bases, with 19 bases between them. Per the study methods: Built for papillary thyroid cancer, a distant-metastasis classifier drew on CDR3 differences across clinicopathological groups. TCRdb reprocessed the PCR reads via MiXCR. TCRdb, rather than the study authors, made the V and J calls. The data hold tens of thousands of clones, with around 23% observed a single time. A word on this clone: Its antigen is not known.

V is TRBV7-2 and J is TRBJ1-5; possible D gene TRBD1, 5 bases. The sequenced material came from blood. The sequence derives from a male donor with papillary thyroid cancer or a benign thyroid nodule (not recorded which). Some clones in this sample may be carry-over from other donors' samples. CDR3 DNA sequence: TGTGCCAGCAGCTCCGAAGGGTGCGGGGCTAGGCCCCAGCATTTT. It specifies CASSSEGCGARPQHF.